The 30 T cell receptor beta chains reported below all come from one sample, sequenced in a study of blood T cell repertoires in COVID-19. TCRdb's table, derived via immunoSEQ multiplex PCR, lists solely in-frame clones and lacks some. The sample yields some 260,000 clones, more than 75% seen once. Sequenced sample: peripheral blood. The receptor source for this set is a woman aged 35 to 49 who had recovered from COVID-19.

The DNA of the CDR3 is TGTGCCAGCGGCCTGGGGGGACAGGGGATTATCTACGAGCAGTACGTC. This encodes CASGLGGQGIIYEQYV. The J gene is TRBJ2-7, the V gene TRBV9; the match to TRBD1 covers 10 bases. Germline V lookup: CDR1 SGDLS, CDR2 YYNGEE. CDR3 size: 16 residues. The V segment lost 7 bases and the J segment 3 bases; nucleotides outside the gene matches: 13.

The V and J genes are TRBV20-1 and TRBJ1-5, with D possibly being TRBD1 (5 bases). There are 11 residues in the CDR3. The V end lost 6 bases, the J end lost 12 bases, and 15 bases lay between the germline ends. The germline V gene has CDR1 DFQATT and CDR2 SNEGSKA (reference sequence). The CDR3 region is CSAHGGPLQHF. The CDR3 nucleotides are TGCAGTGCCCACGGGGGACCCCTCCAGCATTTT.

This sequence joins TRBV24-1 and TRBJ2-2; TRBD1 aligns across 10 bases. The CDR3 spans 18 residues. The ends lost 2 bases at V and 2 bases at J; junction bases unmatched: 7. Looked up from germline, CDR1 is KGHDR and CDR2 is SFDVKD. DNA of the CDR3: TGTGCCACCAGTGATTCGGGCAGGACAGGGGGTAACACCGGGGAGCTGTTTTTT. It specifies CATSDSGRTGGNTGELFF.

The genes are TRBV28 and TRBJ2-7, with 11 bases matching TRBD2. The CDR3 contains 16 residues. CDR1 MDHEN and CDR2 SYDVKM come from the germline V gene. Trimming cost V 6 bases and J 0 bases; bases outside gene matches: 7. CDR3 residues: CASSPGTSGSSYEQYF. The CDR3 nucleotides are TGTGCCAGCAGCCCCGGGACTAGCGGAAGCTCCTACGAGCAGTACTTC.

The chain couples TRBV10-3 to TRBJ1-1; TRBD1 matches 9 bases. The CDR3 has 14 amino acids. The germline V gene encodes CDR1 ENHRY and CDR2 SYGVKD. The J segment lost 6 bases and the V segment lost 6 bases, leaving 8 bases of the junction unmatched. The CDR3 sequence is CAIRPGQGGPEAFF. In DNA, the CDR3 is TGTGCCATCAGACCGGGACAGGGCGGACCTGAAGCTTTCTTT.

This rearrangement joins TRBV2 to TRBJ2-7; the D gene is possibly TRBD2 (5 bases). Germline-derived CDR1 and CDR2 are SNHLY and FYNNEI. The CDR3 totals 13 residues. Trimming took off 11 bases at V and 4 bases at J, with 18 bases between the two ends. The CDR3 here is CASLAPGGYEQYV. As DNA, the CDR3 is TGTGCCTCCTTGGCCCCGGGCGGGTACGAGCAGTACGTC.

The V call is TRBV5-4, the J call TRBJ2-3; TRBD2 matches 7 bases. The CDR3 has 18 residues. V was pared by 4 bases and J by 0 bases, with 14 bases of the junction left unmatched. CDR1 is SGHNT and CDR2 is YYREEE in the germline V gene (reference sequence). This chain's CDR3 is CASSPGLLEPPSTDTQYF. The CDR3 DNA follows: TGTGCCAGCAGCCCGGGACTACTGGAACCGCCTAGCACAGATACGCAGTATTTT.

This chain links TRBV21-1 with TRBJ2-1; the table's D call, TRBD2, was not checked against the DNA. TRBV21-1 is a pseudogene. This CDR3 is 14 amino acids long. The CDR3 region is CASSSERGPGEQFF. The CDR3 DNA is TGTGCCAGCAGCAGTGAGCGGGGTCCCGGGGAGCAGTTCTTC.

The gene calls are TRBV6-5 and TRBJ1-2; TRBD1 matches at 8 bases. V was clipped by 6 bases and J by 3 bases; unmatched bases: 3. The germline V gene encodes CDR1 MNHEY and CDR2 SVGAGI. There are 13 residues in the CDR3. CDR3 nucleotides: TGTGCCAGCAGCCTGACAGGGGACTATGGCTACACCTTC. Protein sequence: CASSLTGDYGYTF.

The rearrangement joins TRBV14 to TRBJ1-1; maybe TRBD1 (6 bases). The CDR3 has 14 amino acids. Germline V gene lookup returns CDR1 SGHDN and CDR2 FVKESK. V was pared by 3 bases and J by 8 bases, with 16 bases between. The CDR3 DNA reads as TGTGCCAGCAGCCAGGGGGCGAGACGGGCGGAAGCTTTCTTT. The encoded protein is CASSQGARRAEAFF.

The J gene is TRBJ2-7, the V gene TRBV6-6; D ambiguous. V was trimmed by 6 bases and J by 0 bases, leaving 15 bases between them. There are 15 residues in the CDR3. Germline V gene data show CDR1 as MNHNY and CDR2 as SVGAGI (reference sequence). The CDR3 is CASSSGFSNSYEQYF. The CDR3 bases are TGTGCCAGCAGCTCCGGGTTCTCCAACTCCTACGAGCAGTACTTC.

V is TRBV30 and J is TRBJ2-5, with a weak D call TRBD2 (6 bases). Trimming cost V 0 bases and J 1 base, with 15 bases left between them. This CDR3 comprises 16 residues. From germline, CDR1 is GTSNPN and CDR2 SVGIG (reference sequence). CDR3 region: CAWSVGLAASQETQYF. The CDR3 region has the DNA TGTGCCTGGAGTGTAGGGTTAGCGGCCAGCCAAGAGACCCAGTACTTC.

For this clone: In this CDR3 the conserved last residue, phenylalanine or tryptophan, is missing, so a read error is likely. The DNA is omitted, as the CDR3 cannot be located on it reliably, and the CDR3 follows TCRdb's listing. This chain uses TRBV12-3 or TRBV12-4 with TRBJ2-7; TRBD2, the table's D call, was not compared with the DNA. The CDR3 is 13 residues long, counting both termini. CDR3 loop: CASSWASGRARQG.

The gene calls are TRBV7-6 and TRBJ2-1; 7 bases line up with TRBD1. J gave up 0 bases and V 8 bases, and 1 base lay outside the gene matches. Germline V gene sequence: CDR1 SGHVS, CDR2 FNYEAQ. The CDR3 covers 13 residues. CDR3: CASRDSSYNEQFF. The CDR3 nucleotides read TGTGCCAGCCGGGACAGCTCCTACAATGAGCAGTTCTTC.

This clone was recorded once. The chain employs TRBV3-1 (or the pseudogene TRBV3-2) and TRBJ2-6; 16 positions agree with TRBD2. Germline values: CDR1 LGHDT, CDR2 YNNKEL (reference sequence). The CDR3 totals 23 residues. J lost 0 bases, V lost 2 bases, and 13 bases had no gene match. The CDR3 loop is CASSQYQAGLAGGGRSGANVLTF. As DNA, the CDR3 is TGTGCCAGCAGCCAATACCAGGCGGGACTAGCGGGAGGGGGGCGCTCTGGGGCCAACGTCCTGACTTTC.

V gene TRBV5-6 combines with J gene TRBJ1-6, with D perhaps matching TRBD1 (6 bases). The V gene's germline CDR1 is SGHDT and CDR2 YYEEEE. This CDR3 spans 19 amino acids. V lost 0 bases and J lost 0, with 16 bases in between. The CDR3 sequence is CASSLGTERWSSYNSPLHF. The CDR3 region has the DNA TGTGCCAGCAGCTTGGGGACAGAGCGGTGGAGCTCCTATAATTCACCCCTCCACTTT.

This clone was detected only a few times. The rearrangement joins TRBV6-5 to TRBJ1-1; D possibly corresponds to TRBD1 (5 bases). The CDR3 contains 15 residues. CDR1 and CDR2 (germline): MNHEY, SVGAGI. The V end was cut by 5 bases, the J end by 4 bases, with 17 bases between. The CDR3 coding sequence is TGTGCCAGCAGTCCGCCGACAGAGCGGGGCACTGAAGCTTTCTTT. Translating gives CASSPPTERGTEAFF.

This chain links TRBV6-5 with TRBJ2-1; 13 nucleotides agree with TRBD2. Per germline, CDR1 MNHEY and CDR2 SVGAGI. Trimming cost V 6 bases and J 9 bases; bases outside gene matches: 8. The CDR3 has 15 residues. CDR3 amino acids: CASRRTSGSGGEQFF. CDR3 sequence (DNA): TGTGCCAGCAGGCGGACTAGCGGGAGTGGGGGTGAGCAGTTCTTC.

Note on this clone: The limits of the CDR3 on the DNA are not certain, so only TCRdb's listed CDR3 is given. The chain has TRBV6-2 or TRBV6-3 and TRBJ2-5; no DNA check was done on the table's D call, TRBD1. Counting both end residues, the CDR3 totals 13 amino acids. The germline V gene has CDR1 MNHEY and CDR2 SVGEGT. CDR3: CASSYSVGQGTYF.

The V call is TRBV24-1, the J call TRBJ1-2, with D tentatively TRBD1 (6 bases). CDR1 and CDR2 from the germline V gene are KGHDR and SFDVKD. There are 15 residues in the CDR3. Trimming pared 4 bases from V and 5 bases from J, leaving 16 bases between. The CDR3 region is CATSDQGPGEYGYTF. The CDR3 DNA reads as TGTGCCACCAGTGACCAGGGGCCAGGGGAGTATGGCTACACCTTC.

The V call is TRBV24-1, the J call TRBJ1-5; D is unclear. The CDR3 loop spans 13 amino acids. In germline, CDR1 is KGHDR, CDR2 SFDVKD. V was trimmed by 8 bases and J by 0 bases, leaving 7 bases between them. CDR3 sequence reads: CATNRDSNQPQHF. The CDR3 DNA sequence: TGTGCCACCAACAGAGATAGCAATCAGCCCCAGCATTTT.

The rearrangement uses TRBV5-6 and TRBJ1-2; the match to TRBD1 covers 7 bases. Germline V gene data show CDR1 as SGHDT and CDR2 as YYEEEE. The CDR3 loop spans 17 amino acids. Trimming took 2 bases from V and 4 from J; bases not matched to a gene: 14. The CDR3 region has the DNA TGTGCCAGCAGCTTATTGGGGACAGCCACCTCCCGCTATGGCTACACCTTC. Protein: CASSLLGTATSRYGYTF.

The rearrangement joins TRBV15 to TRBJ2-7; 11 bases match TRBD2. V lost 1 base to trimming and J lost 3 bases; unmatched junction nucleotides: 5. The CDR3 covers 16 residues. The V gene's germline CDR1 is LNHNV and CDR2 YYDKDF (reference sequence). The CDR3 region has the DNA TGTGCCACCAGCAGAGCCAGGGGGACTAGCGGCTACGAGCAGTACTTC. Amino acids: CATSRARGTSGYEQYF.

The chain is built from TRBV21-1 and TRBJ1-2. TRBV21-1 is a listed pseudogene. The CDR3 runs to 15 residues. CDR3 protein: CASSKYPRRDYGYTF. Written as DNA, the CDR3 is TGTGCCAGCAGCAAATACCCCCGGAGGGACTATGGCTACACCTTC.

The chain is built from TRBV7-8 and TRBJ2-1, with 7 bases that match TRBD2. The CDR3 is made up of 15 amino acids. The trim removed 1 base at V and 8 bases at J, leaving 8 bases unmatched. The germline V gene encodes CDR1 SGHVS and CDR2 FQNEAQ. CDR3 sequence: CASSLGGGRPHEQFF. DNA of the CDR3: TGTGCCAGCAGCTTAGGGGGAGGGCGCCCCCATGAGCAGTTCTTC.

The chain couples TRBV19 to TRBJ1-1; a possible D gene is TRBD1 (6 bases). V gave up 4 bases and J gave up 7 bases, with 7 bases separating them. CDR1 is LNHDA and CDR2 is SQIVND in the germline V gene (reference sequence). The CDR3 has 11 amino acids. In DNA form, the CDR3 reads TGTGCCAGTAGTACCAGGGGTGAAGCTTTCTTT. Protein product: CASSTRGEAFF.

The rearrangement joins TRBV15 to TRBJ2-2; 7 bases fit TRBD2. CDR3 length: 11 residues. V gave up 8 bases and J gave up 6 bases; unmatched junction bases: 0. The germline CDR1 and CDR2 sequences are LNHNV and YYDKDF (reference sequence). The CDR3: CATGGAGELFF. CDR3 in DNA: TGTGCCACCGGGGGGGCCGGGGAGCTGTTTTTT.

V is TRBV5-1 and J is TRBJ2-2; maybe TRBD2 (5 bases). The length of the CDR3 is 14 residues. Per germline, CDR1 SGHRS and CDR2 YFSETQ. V lost 4 bases and J 8 bases, leaving 15 bases between the germline ends. The CDR3 sequence: CASSAGPGGGELFF. For the CDR3, the DNA is TGCGCCAGCAGCGCCGGCCCAGGCGGGGGGGAGCTGTTTTTT.

The chain employs TRBV18 and TRBJ2-3; 10 nucleotides agree with TRBD2. The J segment lost 5 bases and the V segment lost 6 bases, leaving 8 bases of the junction unmatched. The CDR3 is 15 amino acids. Germline-derived CDR1 and CDR2 are KGHSH and LQKENI. The CDR3 coding sequence is TGTGCCAGCTCCCGCCTAGCGGGAGTGGGAGATACGCAGTATTTT. It encodes CASSRLAGVGDTQYF.

The rearrangement uses TRBV15 and TRBJ1-1; TRBD1 might be the D (5 bases). Germline V CDR1 and CDR2: LNHNV, YYDKDF (reference sequence). Trimming shortened V by 5 bases and J by 4 bases, and 20 bases separated the two germline ends. This CDR3 region has 16 residues. The CDR3, as DNA: TGTGCCACCAGCGCCCCGAGTGTGGGGCTAGGCACTGAAGCTTTCTTT. Residues: CATSAPSVGLGTEAFF.